Listed below are T cell receptor beta chains from one sample, sequenced in a study of OX40 agonist ivuxolimab in advanced cancers. Assay: immunoSEQ multiplex PCR; the TCRdb copy retains only in-frame clones and omits some. In the table there are tens of thousands of clones, roughly 90% of which are singletons. The sample was CD4+ or CD8+ T cells sorted from blood, taken in a trial of the OX40 agonist ivuxolimab. The receptors were sampled from an adult with an advanced solid tumor such as melanoma, head and neck, liver or kidney cancer. Both conserved end residues are part of each CDR3. The D gene is left open where the match is weak. Clone size appears in some rows only: once, few, many, or a class for an expanded clone.

D	V	J	size	CDR3	DNA
-	TRBV7-2	TRBJ2-6	-	CASSLVGAGANVLTF	TGTGCCAGCAGCTTAGTTGGGGCTGGGGCCAACGTCCTGACTTTC
TRBD1	TRBV7-2	TRBJ1-2	-	CASSLALGQGYGYTF	TGTGCCAGCAGCTTAGCGCTTGGACAGGGATATGGCTACACCTTC
TRBD2	TRBV10-2	TRBJ2-3	-	CASVPGLAGPDTQYF	TGCGCCAGCGTCCCGGGACTAGCGGGACCAGATACGCAGTATTTT
TRBD1	TRBV9	TRBJ2-7	-	CASSQGAGYEQYF	TGTGCCAGTTCACAGGGGGCGGGATACGAGCAGTACTTC
-	TRBV4-3	TRBJ2-7	-	CASSQGRHTYEQYF	TGCGCCAGCAGCCAGGGCAGGCATACCTACGAGCAGTACTTC
TRBD1	TRBV27	TRBJ2-6	few	CASSSQGTMSGANVLTF	TGTGCCAGCAGTTCACAGGGGACAATGTCTGGGGCCAACGTCCTGACTTTC
-	TRBV7-2	TRBJ2-7	-	CASSSVAGSFYEQYF	TGTGCCAGCAGCTCCGTGGCGGGATCATTTTACGAGCAGTACTTC
-	TRBV5-3	TRBJ1-1	-	CARSRGRAEAFF	TGTGCCAGAAGCCGAGGAAGAGCTGAAGCTTTCTTT
-	TRBV5-1	TRBJ2-3	-	CASSLAGVADTQYF	TGCGCCAGCAGCTTGGCAGGGGTGGCAGATACGCAGTATTTT
TRBD1	TRBV28	TRBJ1-2	-	CASSSGGTGGNYGYTF	TGTGCCAGCAGTTCAGGGGGGACAGGAGGAAACTATGGCTACACCTTC
-	TRBV5-1	TRBJ1-2	-	CASTGTNYGYTF	TGCGCCAGCACGGGGACTAACTATGGCTACACCTTC
TRBD2	TRBV7-6	TRBJ2-3	-	CASSLQPAGGADTQYF	TGTGCCAGCAGCTTACAGCCAGCGGGAGGGGCCGATACGCAGTATTTT
TRBD2	TRBV7-3	TRBJ2-1	-	CASSSRSSGRVNEQFF	TGTGCCAGCAGCTCCCGTAGTAGCGGGCGAGTTAATGAGCAGTTCTTC
TRBD1	TRBV5-1	TRBJ2-6	-	CASSLQGGAWANVLTF	TGCGCCAGCAGCTTACAAGGGGGCGCCTGGGCCAACGTCCTGACTTTC
-	TRBV25-1	TRBJ2-2	-	CASSEFHLRNTGELFF	TGTGCCAGCAGTGAATTCCACCTTCGAAACACCGGGGAGCTGTTTTTT
TRBD2	TRBV10-2	TRBJ2-1	-	CASTAGLYNEQFF	TGCGCCAGCACTGCGGGACTATACAATGAGCAGTTCTTC
-	TRBV28	TRBJ2-1	-	CASGFLDEQFF	TGTGCCAGCGGCTTTTTGGATGAGCAGTTCTTC
-	TRBV5-4	TRBJ1-3	-	CASSLAGRAGNTIYF	TGTGCCAGCAGCTTGGCCGGGAGGGCTGGAAACACCATATATTTT
TRBD1	TRBV28	TRBJ1-5	once	CASSLGGTANQPQHF	TGTGCCAGCAGTTTGGGCGGGACAGCAAATCAGCCCCAGCATTTT
TRBD2	TRBV4-2	TRBJ2-5	-	CASSQGGGKETQYF	TGTGCCAGCAGCCAAGGGGGGGGAAAAGAGACCCAGTACTTC
-	TRBV5-4	TRBJ1-1	-	CASSPKTANTEAFF	TGTGCCAGCAGCCCGAAGACAGCGAACACTGAAGCTTTCTTT
TRBD1	TRBV11-2	TRBJ2-5	-	CASSLVQGAGETQYF	TGTGCCAGCAGCTTAGTACAGGGGGCCGGGGAGACCCAGTACTTC
-	TRBV27	TRBJ1-2	-	CASSLGPGNGYTF	TGTGCCAGCAGTTTAGGTCCAGGGAATGGCTACACCTTC
TRBD1	TRBV7-2	TRBJ2-7	-	CASSLIAGGAYEQYF	TGTGCCAGCAGCTTAATCGCAGGGGGCGCCTACGAGCAGTACTTC
TRBD1	TRBV9	TRBJ1-3	-	CASSVAPGQENTIYF	TGTGCCAGCAGCGTAGCTCCGGGACAGGAAAACACCATATATTTT
-	TRBV28	TRBJ2-3	-	CASSLWAALADTQYF	TGTGCCAGCAGTTTATGGGCGGCACTGGCAGATACGCAGTATTTT
-	TRBV18	TRBJ1-2	-	CASSPLAGEANGYTF	TGTGCCAGCTCACCCCTGGCAGGTGAAGCTAATGGCTACACCTTC
TRBD2	TRBV4-3	TRBJ2-1	once	CASSQDSVLAGNREQFF	TGCGCCAGCAGCCAAGATTCCGTTCTAGCGGGCAACAGGGAGCAGTTCTTC
-	TRBV18	TRBJ2-1	once	CASSRDGASNEQFF	TGTGCCAGCTCACGCGACGGGGCGTCCAATGAGCAGTTCTTC
TRBD1	TRBV18	TRBJ2-1	-	CASSPPNRGDNEQFF	TGTGCCAGCTCACCACCGAACAGGGGAGACAATGAGCAGTTCTTC
-	TRBV11-2	TRBJ2-1	-	CASSRGWGLTRNEQFF	TGTGCCAGCAGTAGAGGGTGGGGACTCACCCGCAATGAGCAGTTCTTC
-	TRBV18	TRBJ2-5	-	CASSPPGETQYF	TGTGCCAGCTCACCACCGGGTGAGACCCAGTACTTC
-	TRBV6-1	TRBJ2-5	-	CASSEALLRGVETQYF	TGTGCCAGCAGTGAAGCGCTTCTGAGGGGTGTCGAGACCCAGTACTTC
TRBD1	TRBV28	TRBJ2-2	-	CANSLLGTGITGELFF	TGTGCCAACAGTTTACTCGGGACAGGGATCACCGGGGAGCTGTTTTTT
TRBD1	TRBV29-1	TRBJ1-1	-	CSVRGQSLNTEAFF	TGCAGCGTGAGGGGACAGTCACTGAACACTGAAGCTTTCTTT
-	TRBV23-1	TRBJ2-7	-	CASPCPGSLTYEQYF	TGCGCCAGCCCGTGCCCGGGATCCCTAACCTACGAGCAGTACTTC
-	TRBV5-1	TRBJ2-7	-	CASSPGNSVEQYF	TGCGCCAGCAGTCCTGGCAACTCGGTCGAGCAGTACTTC
-	TRBV18	TRBJ2-5	-	CASSQYQETQYF	TGTGCCAGCTCACAATACCAAGAGACCCAGTACTTC
-	TRBV30	TRBJ2-1	-	CAWSVHGDYNEQFF	TGTGCCTGGAGTGTACACGGCGATTACAATGAGCAGTTCTTC
TRBD1	TRBV7-2	TRBJ2-2	-	CASSLDRGEYTGELFF	TGTGCCAGCAGCTTGGACAGGGGAGAGTACACCGGGGAGCTGTTTTTT
TRBD2	TRBV7-2	TRBJ2-3	-	CASSLTSGPVGTQYF	TGTGCCAGCAGCTTGACTAGCGGGCCTGTTGGGACGCAGTATTTT
-	TRBV29-1	TRBJ2-7	-	CSAGGTSGNEQYF	TGCAGCGCCGGCGGGACTTCAGGAAACGAGCAGTACTTC
TRBD1	TRBV29-1	TRBJ1-1	-	CSVVRGTGVTEAFF	TGCAGCGTTGTTCGAGGGACAGGGGTAACTGAAGCTTTCTTT
TRBD1	TRBV18	TRBJ2-1	-	CASSPPGQARNEQFF	TGTGCCAGCTCACCACCGGGACAGGCGAGGAATGAGCAGTTCTTC
-	TRBV10-3	TRBJ1-5	-	CAISDSPRSQPQHF	TGTGCCATCAGTGATAGCCCAAGGAGCCAGCCCCAGCATTTT
-	TRBV10-2	TRBJ2-4	-	CASRNSDIQYF	TGCGCCAGCCGGAACTCGGACATTCAGTACTTC
-	TRBV11-2	TRBJ1-3	-	CASSLSGQAYSGNTIYF	TGTGCCAGCAGCTTGTCCGGGCAGGCTTACTCTGGAAACACCATATATTTT
-	TRBV5-4	TRBJ2-1	-	CASSRAPTGNNEQFF	TGTGCCAGCAGCCGTGCCCCTACCGGGAATAATGAGCAGTTCTTC
TRBD1	TRBV18	TRBJ1-3	once	CASSPQTGRGNTIYF	TGTGCCAGCTCACCCCAGACAGGGCGTGGGAACACCATATATTTT
-	TRBV28	TRBJ2-7	-	CASSSVQTYEQYF	TGTGCCAGCAGTTCGGTACAGACCTACGAGCAGTACTTC
-	TRBV5-1	TRBJ1-1	once	CASSLNTGNTEAFF	TGCGCCAGCAGCTTAAACACCGGGAACACTGAAGCTTTCTTT
-	TRBV6-4	TRBJ2-6	-	CASSASGANVLTF	TGTGCCAGCAGTGCGTCTGGGGCCAACGTCCTGACTTTC
-	TRBV12-2	TRBJ2-6	few	CASRLEDLLTSGANVLTF	TGTGCAAGTCGCTTAGAGGACCTCCTAACTTCTGGGGCCAACGTCCTGACTTTC
-	TRBV6-1	TRBJ1-2	-	CASSENRYVEAGYTF	TGTGCCAGCAGTGAAAACAGGTACGTCGAAGCTGGCTACACCTTC